The following is a T cell receptor beta chain sequence with its context. The data were taken from a study of beta chain features in type 1 diabetes. After removal of 1 base from V and 6 bases from J, the junction contained 5 bases not matched to a gene. This CDR3 is 16 amino acids long. The V gene's germline CDR1 is SGHNT and CDR2 YYREEE (reference sequence). The entirety of the isolated RNA underwent reverse transcription, so expressed TCRB transcripts were sequenced. TCRdb's copy holds only in-frame clones and misses some; the assay was immunoSEQ multiplex PCR. The table shows fewer than 250,000 clones, with about 70% occurring only once.

The chain links TRBV5-4 to TRBJ2-3, with 13 nucleotides matching TRBD2. This TCR came from a man aged 25-45 years in good health. Sequenced sample: naive CD4+ T cells from blood. CDR3 nucleotides: TGTGCCAGCAGCTTGACTAGCGGGAGGGCGGTGGATACGCAGTATTTT. It is translated as CASSLTSGRAVDTQYF.